This T cell receptor (beta chain) came from a study of identifying expanded T cells in peripheral blood. The study, taken as a whole, reports: Variance in clone template counts between approximately 2-week samples significantly increased with total template count across all healthy donors. Over approximately two and four weeks, about 17 and 20 clones changed, versus approximately 1.1 between replicates.

Collection occurred without any documented infections or immune events in donors. Method: immunoSEQ multiplex PCR; TCRdb's copy keeps in-frame clones and lacks some. The data contain some 95,000 clones, roughly 88% of them singletons. In regard to this clone: The antigen is unknown.

This CDR3 has 11 amino acids. V lost 7 bases, J lost 7 bases, and 10 bases lay in between. The germline CDR1 and CDR2 sequences are SEHNR and FQNEAQ (reference sequence). The chain uses TRBV7-9 and TRBJ1-1; weak D call: TRBD1 (6 bases). The clonotype was recovered from a person aged 18 to 70 in good health. Sequencing used blood. The CDR3 DNA reads TGTGCCAGCACCAGACAGGTTGAAGCTTTCTTT. Encoded protein: CASTRQVEAFF. The complete variable domain, with remaining parts taken from reference TRBV7-9 and TRBJ1-1, reads DTGVSQNPRHKITKRGQNVTFRCDPISEHNRLYWYRQTLGQGPEFLTYFQNEAQLEKSRLLSDRFSAERPKGSFSTLEIQRTEQGDSAMYLCASTRQVEAFFGQGTRLTVV.